This T cell receptor (beta chain) is drawn from a study of cytomegalovirus exposure and HLA in healthy donors. Whole-study results and caveats: A later analysis linked a missense variant in DCLRE1C to the trimming of TCR beta V and J genes. Relative to the approximately 700-donor mean, N-insertions were reportedly fewer in an Asian-associated ancestry cluster in a later analysis.

The PCR was carried out with 60 Vbeta primers and 13 Jbeta primers. Per the authors' pipeline: A later analysis counted approximately 80 million unique TCR beta chains, around 12 million shared. Method: immunoSEQ multiplex PCR; TCRdb's copy keeps in-frame clones and lacks some. That table supplies the V and J calls and clone size; D and trimming were determined from the DNA. The sample holds tens of thousands of clones, approximately 79% seen once. CDR3 size: 16 residues. J lost 4 bases, V lost 4 bases, and 13 bases had no gene match. Germline V gene sequence: CDR1 SQVTM, CDR2 ANQGSEA. Of note for this clone: Its target is unknown.

The sample taken for sequencing was PBMCs. The chain employs TRBV29-1 and TRBJ1-3, with 7 bases fitting TRBD1. This clonotype originated in a woman aged 40 to 50 in good health and CMV-seropositive. In nucleotides, the CDR3 is TGCAGCGTTGGGGGGCTCCTTCCGGGACAGGGAAACACCATATATTTT. It is translated as CSVGGLLPGQGNTIYF.